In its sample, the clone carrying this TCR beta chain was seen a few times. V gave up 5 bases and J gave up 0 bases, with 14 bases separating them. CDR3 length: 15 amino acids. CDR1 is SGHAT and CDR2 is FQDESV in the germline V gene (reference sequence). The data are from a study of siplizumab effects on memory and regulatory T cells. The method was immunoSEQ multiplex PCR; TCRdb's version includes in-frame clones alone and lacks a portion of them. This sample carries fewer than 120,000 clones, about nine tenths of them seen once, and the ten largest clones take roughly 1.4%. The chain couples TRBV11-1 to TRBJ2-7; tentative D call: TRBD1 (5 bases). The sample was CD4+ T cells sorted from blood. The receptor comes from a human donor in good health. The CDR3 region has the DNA TGTGCCAGCAGCCCCCGACAGCTTAGCTCCTACGAGCAGTACTTC. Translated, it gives CASSPRQLSSYEQYF.